A selection of T cell receptor beta chains follows, all from one sample in a study of molecular identifiers for immune sequencing clone quantification. TCRdb re-derived calls from the PCR reads in MiXCR, one entry per CDR3 protein. The sample holds 600,000 to 650,000 distinct CDR3 sequences, around 20% seen once. The sample consisted of naive CD8+ T cells from blood, with Jurkat cell RNA spiked in. All receptors derive from a human donor in good health. Some libraries in this study had Jurkat cell RNA spiked in. Each CDR3 is given with its conserved first and last residue. D genes are given only for firm matches. Part of the rows lack a size; the others show once, few, many or a class for expanded clones.

>few|TRBV7-6|TRBJ2-7|TRBD2
TGTGCCAGCGGCCTCAGGACTAGCGGGGGGATCTACGAGCAGTACTTC
CASGLRTSGGIYEQYF
>many|TRBV7-9|TRBJ2-3|-
TGTGCCAGCAGGGGGTTAACAGATACGCAGTATTTT
CASRGLTDTQYF
>-|TRBV6-5|TRBJ1-2|TRBD1
TGTGCCAGCAGTTCTCAGGACAGGGGGTACTATGGCTACACCTTC
CASSSQDRGYYGYTF
>many|TRBV6-2/TRBV6-3|TRBJ2-7|-
TGTGCCAGCAGTTATGAAGGACTGCCCTCCTACGAGCAGTACTTC
CASSYEGLPSYEQYF
>-|TRBV19|TRBJ2-3|-
TGTGCCAGTAGTATAGCGCAGACTTCGGCAGATACGCAGTATTTT
CASSIAQTSADTQYF
>many|TRBV30|TRBJ1-3|-
TGTGCCTGGAGTGGAACCCGCGCTGGAAACACCATATATTTT
CAWSGTRAGNTIYF
>few|TRBV28|TRBJ1-5|-
TGTGCCAGCAGTTGGGAAGCAGGGGTCAGCAATCAGCCCCAGCATTTT
CASSWEAGVSNQPQHF
>many|TRBV7-2|TRBJ2-7|-
TGTGCCAGCAGCTTTTCTAGTGACGGGTACTACGAGCAGTACTTC
CASSFSSDGYYEQYF
>many|TRBV9|TRBJ2-7|TRBD2
TGTGCCAGCAGCCCCTCCGGCGGCGGGGGGTACGAGCAGTACTTC
CASSPSGGGGYEQYF
>few|TRBV28|TRBJ2-5|-
TGTGCCAGCAGTTTAGCTGAGGGCCCGGAGACCCAGTACTTC
CASSLAEGPETQYF
>-|TRBV21-1|TRBJ1-2|-
TGTGCCAGCAGCAACAAAACTTGCATCCCATATGGCTACACCTTC
CASSNKTCIPYGYTF
>many|TRBV4-3|TRBJ2-7|-
TGCGCCAGCAGCCAAGAACTCTCCGACTCCTACGAGCAGTACTTC
CASSQELSDSYEQYF
>-|TRBV6-2/TRBV6-3|TRBJ2-1|TRBD2
TGTGCCAGCAGTTACTCTTACGCGGGAGGGTATTACAATGAGCAGTTCTTC
CASSYSYAGGYYNEQFF
>many|TRBV5-4|TRBJ2-2|TRBD1
TGTGCCAGCAGCTCACAGGGGCTGAACACCGGGGAGCTGTTTTTT
CASSSQGLNTGELFF
>many|TRBV13|TRBJ2-3|TRBD2
TGTGCCAGCAGCTTCACTCCGCGGGAGGATGGGACAGATACGCAGTATTTT
CASSFTPREDGTDTQYF
>many|TRBV9|TRBJ1-1|-
TGTGCCAGCAGCGTTGGAGGGACTGAAGCTTTCTTT
CASSVGGTEAFF
>many|TRBV19|TRBJ1-1|-
TGTGCCAGTAGTACCCTACCGCCGAACACTGAAGCTTTCTTT
CASSTLPPNTEAFF
>few|TRBV11-2|TRBJ1-1|-
TGTGCCAGCAGCCCGTACAGGGTTGCTGAAGCTTTCTTT
CASSPYRVAEAFF
>many|TRBV4-3|TRBJ2-6|TRBD1
TGCGCCAGCAGCCAGGACAGGGGCTGGGCCAACGTCCTGACTTTC
CASSQDRGWANVLTF
>-|TRBV12-3/TRBV12-4|TRBJ2-7|TRBD1
TGTGCCAGCAGTCTATACTCGACAGGGGGCGGGTACGAGCAGTACTTC
CASSLYSTGGGYEQYF